The present TCR beta chain was sequenced within a study of HIV-infected patients and healthy controls. Study-wide results and limits: Healthy controls carried many MAIT alpha-chain CDR3s, while HIV+ repertoires had few. Only sixteen HIV-infected individuals were processed, a major limit on how widely findings apply.

Alpha and beta constant-region primers primed reverse transcription of about 0.5 ug RNA. Using multiplexing indices, alpha and beta chain libraries were generated apart by chain-specific third strand synthesis. TCRdb used MiXCR to reprocess the 5' RACE reads, holding one entry per CDR3 protein. The sample carries some 7,800 distinct CDR3 sequences, 5.5% to 7% recorded once. Whole blood was used without fractionation, so all unsorted peripheral T cells were included. Peripheral blood, around 2.5 ml, was drawn for RNA extraction. The CDR3 covers 14 residues. Trimming removed 0 bases at V and 1 base at J, with 6 bases between. Germline CDR1 LGHNA, CDR2 YNFKEQ. In this sample, this clonotype turned up many times. The antigen is unknown.

The chain uses TRBV4-2 and TRBJ1-2, with D unclear. The material sequenced was blood, taken before antiretroviral therapy. This receptor was identified in an adult with HIV infection. In DNA, the CDR3 is TGTGCCAGCAGCCAAGAAGGTATTAACTATGGCTACACCTTC. This translates into CASSQEGINYGYTF.